This T cell receptor beta chain was observed in a study of CXCR3-negative and CXCR3-positive naive CD8 T cells. Whole-study context: The total count of TRB reads reached around 130 million, and each library contributed about 1.5 +/- 0.3 million.

UMI-tagged TRB cDNA libraries were built via 5' RACE. TCRdb reanalyzed the 5' RACE reads and collapses them to one entry per CDR3 protein, without DNA. The listing records about 57,000 distinct CDR3 sequences. Subsets of CD8+ T cells were each sorted in triplicate at approximately 270,000 cells apiece. CD45RO-CCR7+CD27+CD95- was the phenotype of naive CD8+ T cells. The CDR3 consists of 15 residues. Study-level results: Naive CXCR3-positive cells had TRB CDR3s more hydrophobic than those of CXCR3-negative naive cells.

Concerning this clonotype: What it binds is not known.

Source material: naive CXCR3+ CD8+ T cells from blood. Subset indicated: CD45RO-CCR7+CD27+CD95- naive CD8+ T cells expressing CXCR3 (TNR3+). J is TRBJ2-2 and V is TRBV12-3 or TRBV12-4. The receptor's source is a human donor in good health. Some clones in this sample may be carry-over from other donors' samples. The CDR3 protein is CASSGTAENTGELFF.